This T cell receptor beta chain was retrieved from a study of T cells after yellow fever vaccination (dated by TCRdb to about 2019). Turning to the overall study: The SMART-Seq v4 Ultra Low Input RNA kit was used to prepare libraries from fractions with low cell numbers. Bulk TCR alpha and beta repertoires were sequenced longitudinally to track T-cell clones before and after primary and booster YFV17D yellow fever vaccination. Blood samples were taken at several timepoints before and after primary and secondary immunization, and bulk PBMC replicates and cell subsets were isolated. Two healthy male donors, one aged 18 to 29 and one aged 30 to 40 years, made up the cohort. Here is what the overall study found, with its caveats: After the booster, most clones that had expanded after primary vaccination were detected again (approximately 95% of CD4 and under 90% of CD8), suggesting broad maintenance of memory. Because the study included only a couple of donors, the extent to which the findings can be generalized is limited. Compared with the primary T-cell response, the secondary T-cell response was faster but weaker, reaching its peak on day 5 rather than on day 15. FACS-sorted repertoires could contain abundant contaminating clonotypes from the bulk population, so computational filtering was required. A small fraction of clonotypes showed up in both the CD4 and CD8 compartments, probably as a result of convergent recombination.

Synthesis of TCR cDNA relied on 5'RACE template switching, a step that introduced a universal primer site along with unique molecular identifiers. Priming of cDNA synthesis was performed from both the TCR alpha and TCR beta constant segments. Two PCR steps were used to amplify libraries, with sample barcodes and sequencing adapters being added in the second step. Sequencing of libraries was performed on Illumina HiSeq 2500 (2x100 bp) or NovaSeq (2x150 bp). The authors processed their data as follows. Reads were demultiplexed and collapsed into UMI consensus sequences with MIGEC, and V(D)J alignment was performed with MiXCR. Vaccine-responding clonotypes were defined with edgeR using replicate PBMC samples, requiring FDR below 0.01 and a log2 fold change above 5 up to day 15. CD4 or CD8 identity was assigned to each bulk clonotype according to whether the clonotype was present at higher abundance in the sequenced CD4 repertoire or the sequenced CD8 repertoire. The public reads were quality trimmed at Q25 with fastp and then assembled into clones with MiXCR by TCRdb, keeping productive beta chains. CDR3 protein duplicates are merged, each entry listing the most common genes and DNA. The V and J calls, along with clone size, are taken from TCRdb and not from the paper's own processing. The sample table shows 250,000 to 300,000 distinct CDR3 sequences, and under 15% are seen once. The ten most abundant clones make up less than 0.55% of the sample.

From the cysteine up to the phenylalanine, the CDR3 has a length of 15 residues. Just CDR3 DNA is preserved here, 45 bases in frame from base 1. The germline V gene supplies CDR1 SGHRS and CDR2 YFSETQ. V is pared back by 5 bases and J by 14 bases, with 25 bases lying between the germline termini. To note about this clonotype: The antigen it recognizes is unknown. Per-base qualities were not stored, and no clone one base away is much larger.

This specimen's treatment or condition label, interpreted: live attenuated yellow fever vaccine strain. PBMCs were isolated from peripheral blood using a standard Ficoll-Paque protocol. Dynabeads CD4 and CD8 positive selection kits were used to isolate the CD4 and CD8 T-cell fractions. TriZol was used to extract RNA from bulk PBMCs, CD4 and CD8 fractions, and dextramer-positive and dextramer-negative fractions. This receptor was taken from a man aged 25-45 years who received the YFV17D yellow fever vaccine. The chain is assembled from TRBV5-1 and TRBJ1-4, and perhaps TRBD1 as D gene, on 6 matching bases. Sequencing used CD4+ T cells sorted from PBMCs, obtained 45 days after the yellow fever booster vaccination. CDR3 region: CASRPGREGNQGLFF. Here is the DNA: TGCGCCAGCAGGCCGGGACGGGAGGGGAATCAGGGGCTGTTTTTT.